These 11 T cell receptor beta chains originate from one sample sequenced in a study of shared clonotypes between healthy human individuals. TCRdb's copy holds only in-frame clones and misses some; the assay was immunoSEQ multiplex PCR. Among about 92,000 clones listed, roughly 45% were seen once. The sample consisted of PBMCs. The receptors originated from a woman in her thirties or forties in good health. Some clones in this sample may be carry-over from other donors' samples.

Turning to this clone: A far larger clone is one nucleotide away, so this likely arose from a read error. The chain combines TRBV10-2 with TRBJ1-1, with TRBD1 as a possible D gene (5 bases). CDR1 is WSHSY and CDR2 is SAAADI in the germline V gene. The CDR3 spans 15 residues. Trimming left V 11 bases short and J 6 bases short, with 25 bases between. CDR3 in DNA: TGCGCCTCGGGGGAGGCGGGCCGTCGGGGTCCTGAAGCTTTCTTT. Amino acids: CASGEAGRRGPEAFF.

The sample holds a few counts of this clone. The chain uses TRBV4-1 and TRBJ2-7; maybe TRBD2 (7 bases). In germline, CDR1 is MGHRA, CDR2 YSYEKL. CDR3 length: 15 amino acids. Trimming removed 4 bases at V and 1 base at J, with 14 bases between. The DNA for the CDR3 is TGCGCCAGCAGCCCCCCAGGGAGGGGGTCCTACGAGCAGTACTTC. This translates into CASSPPGRGSYEQYF.

On this clone itself: The junction departs from germline at one end; a sequencing error may be responsible. The chain combines TRBV6-1 with TRBJ2-1; D might be TRBD1 (6 bases). In germline, CDR1 is MNHNS, CDR2 SASEGT. The CDR3 has 15 amino acids. In DNA, the CDR3 is TGTGCCGGCAGTGTAAGGACAGAGACCTACAATGAGCAGTTCTTC. Amino acid sequence: CAGSVRTETYNEQFF.

To note about this clone: The sample has other DNA sequences that encode this CDR3 too. This chain links TRBV30 with TRBJ2-3; D not certain. The CDR3 extends over 12 amino acids. Germline V lookup: CDR1 GTSNPN, CDR2 SVGIG (reference sequence). V was cut by 0 bases and J by 6 bases, with 7 bases left in between. CDR3 sequence reads: CAWSVRADTQYF. Written as DNA, the CDR3 is TGTGCCTGGAGTGTAAGGGCGGATACGCAGTATTTT.

Many counts were recorded for this clone. The chain employs TRBV9 and TRBJ2-1; 8 nucleotides line up with TRBD2. The length of the CDR3 is 15 residues. The V gene's germline CDR1 is SGDLS and CDR2 YYNGEE. V shed 5 bases, J shed 6 bases, and the junction held 10 bases outside the gene matches. The CDR3 spells CASSYRREVPNEQFF. For the CDR3, the DNA is TGTGCCAGCAGTTACAGGCGGGAGGTTCCCAATGAGCAGTTCTTC.

This clone was detected only a few times. This chain connects TRBV25-1 to TRBJ2-7, with 8 bases identical to TRBD1. The CDR3 is made up of 14 amino acids. Germline V gene data show CDR1 as MGHDK and CDR2 as SYGVNS. J lost 3 bases, V lost 3 bases, and 4 bases had no gene match. CDR3 bases: TGTGCCAGCAGTGACAACAGGGGGAACTACGAGCAGTACTTC. Amino acid sequence: CASSDNRGNYEQYF.

With respect to this clone: No DNA is shown, since the ends of the CDR3 on it are uncertain; the CDR3 is the one TCRdb lists. The chain employs TRBV27 and TRBJ1-5. With termini counted, the CDR3 has 15 amino acids. CDR1 is MNHEY and CDR2 is SMNVEV in the germline V gene (reference sequence). The CDR3 sequence is CASSTSGRNGQPQHF.

The chain employs TRBV7-3 and TRBJ2-1; D is perhaps TRBD1 or TRBD2 (5 bases each). Germline V gives CDR1 SGHTA, CDR2 FQGTGA. This CDR3 has 16 amino acids. Trimming removed 1 base from V and 7 bases from J, with 17 bases in between. CDR3 sequence: CASSLNGGAISNEQFF. The DNA of the CDR3 is TGTGCCAGCAGCTTAAATGGGGGAGCAATTTCAAATGAGCAGTTCTTC.

This clone was seen at least ten times. The genes are TRBV30 and TRBJ1-2, with D unclear. The CDR3 length is 14 residues. The ends were cut back, 4 bases at V and 0 bases at J, with 12 bases in the middle. Germline CDR1 GTSNPN, CDR2 SVGIG (reference sequence). The CDR3 nucleotides read TGTGCCTGGAAACCACAGCCAACTAACTATGGCTACACCTTC. Translated, it gives CAWKPQPTNYGYTF.

Note on this clone: This clone may be a read error of a much larger clone one base away. This chain connects TRBV9 to TRBJ2-3; 10 bases fit TRBD1. This CDR3 has 16 residues. The V and J ends lost 4 bases and 1 base, in that order; junction bases with no gene match: 6. Germline CDR1 reads SGDLS; CDR2 reads YYNGEE. Here the CDR3 reads CASSRRTGGGTDTQYF. The CDR3 nucleotides are TGTGCCAGCAGCAGACGGACAGGGGGAGGCACAGATACGCAGTATTTT.

The sample holds one count of this clone. This probably arose from a read error, given a far larger clone one base away. The rearrangement uses TRBV30 and TRBJ1-5, with TRBD1 identical over 7 bases. Germline CDR1 reads GTSNPN; CDR2 reads SVGIG (reference sequence). The CDR3 has 15 amino acids. The CDR3: CAWSVLSGGDQLQHF. The CDR3 nucleotides read TGTGCCTGGAGTGTACTATCAGGGGGGGACCAGCTCCAGCATTTT.